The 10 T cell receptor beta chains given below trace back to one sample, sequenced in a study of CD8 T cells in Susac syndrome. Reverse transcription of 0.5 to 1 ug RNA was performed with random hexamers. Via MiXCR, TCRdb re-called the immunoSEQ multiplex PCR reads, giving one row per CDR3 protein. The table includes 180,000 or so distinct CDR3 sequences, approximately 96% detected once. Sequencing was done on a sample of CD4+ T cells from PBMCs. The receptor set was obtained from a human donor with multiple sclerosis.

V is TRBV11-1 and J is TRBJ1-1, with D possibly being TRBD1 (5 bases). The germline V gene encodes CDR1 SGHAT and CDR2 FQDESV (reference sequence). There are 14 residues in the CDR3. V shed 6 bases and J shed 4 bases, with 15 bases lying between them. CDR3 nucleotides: TGTGCCAGCAGTTCGGGACTTTCGGCCACTGAAGCTTTCTTT. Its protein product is CASSSGLSATEAFF.

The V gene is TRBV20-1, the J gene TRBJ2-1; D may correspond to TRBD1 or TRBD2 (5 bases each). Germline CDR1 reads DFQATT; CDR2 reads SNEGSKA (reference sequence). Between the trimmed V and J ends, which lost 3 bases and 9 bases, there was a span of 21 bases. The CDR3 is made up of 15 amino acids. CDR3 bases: TGCAGTGCTAGTGTTTCGGGGCCAAGTGTTAGTGAGCAGTTCTTC. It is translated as CSASVSGPSVSEQFF.

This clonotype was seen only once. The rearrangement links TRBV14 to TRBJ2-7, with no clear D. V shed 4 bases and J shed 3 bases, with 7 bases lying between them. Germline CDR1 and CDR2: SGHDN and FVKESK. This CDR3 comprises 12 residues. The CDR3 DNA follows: TGTGCCAGCAGCCTCCCCGGCTACGAGCAGTACTTC. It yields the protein CASSLPGYEQYF. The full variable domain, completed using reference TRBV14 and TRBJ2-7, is EAGVTQFPSHSVIEKGQTVTLRCDPISGHDNLYWYRRVMGKEIKFLLHFVKESKQDESGMPNNRFLAERTGGTYSTLKVQPAELEDSGVYFCASSLPGYEQYFGPGTRLTVT.

For the CDR3, the DNA is TGTGCCAGCAGGGCAGGGTCCAACTATGGCTACACCTTC. This encodes CASRAGSNYGYTF. The J gene is TRBJ1-2, the V gene TRBV2; tentative D call: TRBD1 (5 bases). The V and J ends lost 6 bases and 2 bases respectively, with 10 bases between them. The germline gives CDR1 SNHLY, CDR2 FYNNEI. This CDR3 is 13 amino acids long.

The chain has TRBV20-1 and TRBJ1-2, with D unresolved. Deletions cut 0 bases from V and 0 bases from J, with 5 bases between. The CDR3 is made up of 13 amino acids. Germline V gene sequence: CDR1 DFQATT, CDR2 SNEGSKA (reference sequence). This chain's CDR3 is CSARESANYGYTF. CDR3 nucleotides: TGCAGTGCTAGAGAGTCAGCTAACTATGGCTACACCTTC.

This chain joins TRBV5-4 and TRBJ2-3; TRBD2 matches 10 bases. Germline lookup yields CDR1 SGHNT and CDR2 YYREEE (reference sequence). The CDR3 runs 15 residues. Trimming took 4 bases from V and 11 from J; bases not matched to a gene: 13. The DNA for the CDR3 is TGTGCCAGCAGCAACGGACTAGCGGTCCAGGGGAGGCAGTATTTT. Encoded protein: CASSNGLAVQGRQYF.

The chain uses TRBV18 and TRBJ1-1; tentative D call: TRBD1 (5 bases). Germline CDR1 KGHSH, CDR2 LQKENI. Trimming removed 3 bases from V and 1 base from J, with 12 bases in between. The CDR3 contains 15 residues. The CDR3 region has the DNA TGTGCCAGCTCACCGAGGGACCGACGGAACACTGAAGCTTTCTTT. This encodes CASSPRDRRNTEAFF.

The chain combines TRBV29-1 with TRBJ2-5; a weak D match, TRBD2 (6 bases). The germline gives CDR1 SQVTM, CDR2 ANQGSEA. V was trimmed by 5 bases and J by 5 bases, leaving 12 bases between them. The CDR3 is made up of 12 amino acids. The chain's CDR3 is CSVQAGGETQYF. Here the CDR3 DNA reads TGCAGCGTTCAGGCAGGAGGGGAGACCCAGTACTTC. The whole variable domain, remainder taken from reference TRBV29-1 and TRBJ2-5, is SAVISQKPSRDICQRGTSLTIQCQVDSQVTMMFWYRQQPGQSLTLIATANQGSEATYESGFVIDKFPISRPNLTFSTLTVSNMSPEDSSIYLCSVQAGGETQYFGPGTRLLVL.

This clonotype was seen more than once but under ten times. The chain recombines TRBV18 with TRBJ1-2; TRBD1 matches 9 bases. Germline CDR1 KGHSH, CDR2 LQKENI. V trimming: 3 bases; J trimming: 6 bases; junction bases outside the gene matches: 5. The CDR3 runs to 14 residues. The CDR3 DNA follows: TGTGCCAGCTCACCTCCGGGACAGGGCGATGGCTACACCTTC. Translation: CASSPPGQGDGYTF.

The CDR3 loop reads CASTPGKNSPLHF. The CDR3, as DNA: TGTGCCAGCACACCAGGGAAAAATTCACCCCTCCACTTT. The rearrangement uses TRBV12-3 or TRBV12-4 and TRBJ1-6; D is perhaps TRBD1 (5 bases). The CDR3 runs to 13 residues. Trimming removed 7 bases at V and 7 bases at J, with 11 bases between.